This TCR beta chain is drawn from a study of T cell responses to AZD1222 COVID-19 vaccine. This CDR3 spans 15 amino acids. The V end was cut by 10 bases, the J end by 0 bases, with 16 bases between. Germline loops: CDR1 LNHDA, CDR2 SQIVND (reference sequence). Profiling relied on immunoSEQ multiplex PCR, and the TCRdb table lists in-frame clones only, not all of them. The data hold about 120,000 clones, with 92% observed a single time. The receptor was derived from an adult who received the AZD1222 COVID-19 vaccine. This specimen consisted of peripheral blood, obtained 28 days after the second AZD1222 dose. The chain has TRBV19 and TRBJ2-1; a possible D gene is TRBD2 (5 bases). CDR3 sequence: CATRSSEDSYNEQFF. Here the CDR3 DNA reads TGTGCCACCCGGAGTAGCGAAGACTCCTACAATGAGCAGTTCTTC.